Listed here are 15 T cell receptor beta chains from one sample, sequenced in a study of blood T cells in healthy people across ages. Then a second PCR, running roughly 7 to 11 cycles, was carried out with a sample-barcoded 5' primer and a J-beta primer mix. TCRdb reanalysed the 5' RACE reads using MiXCR and keeps one entry per CDR3 protein. The sample has about 1.6 million distinct CDR3 sequences, about 32% seen once. The sample comprised blood. The receptors derive from a woman in her twenties or thirties in good health.

The genes are TRBV6-1 and TRBJ1-6; perhaps TRBD1 as D (6 bases). In germline, CDR1 is MNHNS, CDR2 SASEGT. The ends were cut back, 6 bases at V and 7 bases at J, with 22 bases in the middle. The CDR3 sequence is 17 residues long. CDR3 sequence (DNA): TGTGCCAGCAGACGCCAACAGGGCGCCCAAGGGAATTCACCCCTCCACTTT. Translated, it gives CASRRQQGAQGNSPLHF.

The gene calls are TRBV12-3 or TRBV12-4 and TRBJ2-1, with 15 bases aligning to TRBD2. V trimming: 2 bases; J trimming: 8 bases; junction bases outside the gene matches: 10. This CDR3 is 18 amino acids long. In DNA, the CDR3 is TGTGCCAGCAGTTTAATGGGCGGACTAGCGGGAGGGGGGGATGAGCAGTTCTTC. It encodes CASSLMGGLAGGGDEQFF.

This clonotype was seen repeatedly, ten times or more. The chain recombines TRBV4-1 with TRBJ1-2, with D tentatively TRBD1 (5 bases). Germline values: CDR1 MGHRA, CDR2 YSYEKL. With 9 bases removed from V and 2 bases from J, the gap between germline ends came to 19 bases. CDR3 length equals 15 residues. CDR3 coding DNA: TGCGCCAGTAATTCTGGGGGGTCCGAGAACTATGGCTACACCTTC. This codes for CASNSGGSENYGYTF.

This clonotype was seen a handful of times. The chain has TRBV12-3 or TRBV12-4 and TRBJ2-7; possibly TRBD1 for D (5 bases). Trimming took off 2 bases at V and 6 bases at J, with 11 bases between the two ends. The CDR3 sequence is 13 residues long. The CDR3 reads CASSLLRVGEQYF. The DNA of the CDR3 is TGTGCCAGCAGTTTACTCAGGGTCGGCGAGCAGTACTTC.

This clonotype has a handful of counts. The chain links TRBV30 to TRBJ1-6; D is perhaps TRBD1 (5 bases). CDR3 length: 15 amino acids. Germline V gene data show CDR1 as GTSNPN and CDR2 as SVGIG (reference sequence). The V and J ends lost 1 base and 10 bases respectively, with 17 bases between them. The CDR3 sequence: CAWSGKGRGLSPLHF. DNA for the CDR3: TGTGCCTGGAGTGGGAAGGGTAGGGGTTTATCACCCCTCCACTTT.

The chain has TRBV10-1 and TRBJ2-3, with 9 bases fitting TRBD1. V was pared by 6 bases and J by 6 bases, with 7 bases of the junction left unmatched. The CDR3 contains 14 residues. Germline V gene lookup returns CDR1 WNHNN and CDR2 SYGVQD (reference sequence). Written as DNA, the CDR3 is TGCGCCAGCAGACCGGGACAGGGCCAGGATACGCAGTATTTT. Translated: CASRPGQGQDTQYF.

The chain links TRBV20-1 to TRBJ2-3; 8 nucleotides match TRBD2. Germline values: CDR1 DFQATT, CDR2 SNEGSKA (reference sequence). The CDR3 is 14 residues long. V shed 0 bases, J shed 6 bases, and the junction held 5 bases outside the gene matches. In DNA form, the CDR3 reads TGCAGTGCTAGAGAAGCGGGAGCGTACGATACGCAGTATTTT. Its translation is CSAREAGAYDTQYF.

This clonotype has just a few counts. The V call is TRBV2, the J call TRBJ2-3; D is undetermined. The germline CDR1 and CDR2 sequences are SNHLY and FYNNEI. The CDR3 length is 12 residues. V was trimmed by 2 bases and J by 4 bases, leaving 4 bases between them. CDR3: CASSESSDTQYF. The CDR3 bases are TGTGCCAGCAGTGAATCTTCAGATACGCAGTATTTT.

The chain links TRBV6-6 to TRBJ2-1, with D perhaps TRBD1 or TRBD2 (5 bases each). Trimming pared 7 bases from V and 9 bases from J, leaving 16 bases between. The CDR3 is 13 residues long. Germline loops: CDR1 MNHNY, CDR2 SVGAGI (reference sequence). The CDR3 region is CASTTGRGSEQFF. The CDR3 DNA sequence: TGTGCCAGCACCACGGGACGAGGGAGTGAGCAGTTCTTC.

This clonotype was detected a few times. The J gene is TRBJ1-2, the V gene TRBV4-2; D remains unclear. Germline V lookup: CDR1 LGHNA, CDR2 YNFKEQ. The CDR3 totals 17 residues. V was clipped by 0 bases and J by 0 bases, with 14 bases between them. DNA of the CDR3: TGTGCCAGCAGCCAAGAAACGAATACGGTGGCTAACTATGGCTACACCTTC. It specifies CASSQETNTVANYGYTF.

There are a few counts of this clonotype. The V call is TRBV7-3, the J call TRBJ2-1, with D unclear. This CDR3 contains 14 residues. The V gene's germline CDR1 is SGHTA and CDR2 FQGTGA. Trimming took off 5 bases at V and 8 bases at J, with 16 bases between the two ends. The CDR3 sequence is CASSHLERGDEQFF. As DNA, the CDR3 is TGTGCCAGCAGCCATCTTGAGCGTGGTGATGAGCAGTTCTTC.

This rearrangement joins TRBV10-2 to TRBJ2-7; TRBD1 or TRBD2 may be the D gene (5 bases each). There are 16 residues in the CDR3. V was clipped by 3 bases and J by 1 base, with 16 bases between them. Per the germline V gene, CDR1 is WSHSY and CDR2 is SAAADI. CDR3 sequence: CASSDGTGTLSYEQYF. DNA for the CDR3: TGCGCCAGCAGTGATGGAACCGGGACGTTATCCTACGAGCAGTACTTC.

The gene calls are TRBV20-1 and TRBJ1-2; D is ambiguous. V shed 3 bases and J shed 2 bases, with 10 bases lying between them. The CDR3 consists of 13 residues. From germline, CDR1 is DFQATT and CDR2 SNEGSKA (reference sequence). The CDR3 spells CSASINTNYGYTF. The CDR3 DNA follows: TGCAGTGCTAGTATAAATACAAACTATGGCTACACCTTC.

This clonotype was seen repeatedly, ten times or more. The rearrangement links TRBV5-6 to TRBJ2-1; D possibly corresponds to TRBD2 (5 bases). Trimming pared 1 base from V and 1 base from J, leaving 9 bases between. In germline, CDR1 is SGHDT, CDR2 YYEEEE. The CDR3 totals 15 residues. CDR3 amino acids: CASSLTRWSYNEQFF. DNA for the CDR3: TGTGCCAGCAGCTTGACTAGGTGGTCCTACAATGAGCAGTTCTTC.

This chain connects TRBV7-7 to TRBJ2-7; D not resolved. CDR3 size: 14 residues. V gave up 1 base and J gave up 7 bases, with 14 bases separating them. CDR1 SSHAT and CDR2 FNYEAQ come from the germline V gene (reference sequence). This chain's CDR3 is CASSLGGPTGEQYV. For the CDR3, the DNA is TGTGCCAGCAGCTTAGGAGGTCCCACCGGGGAGCAGTACGTC.